The 11 T cell receptor beta chains listed next were all sequenced from one sample in a study of a mutant IDH1 vaccine in newly diagnosed glioma. Time point here: week 35, safety follow-up. The content of each vaccine dose was 300 ug of mutant IDH1 20-mer peptide, and topical imiquimod accompanied it. The method was immunoSEQ multiplex PCR; TCRdb's version includes in-frame clones alone and lacks a portion of them. This table holds tens of thousands of clones, under 85% found once. These receptors have no identified antigens. The sequences come from PBMCs, collected from a glioma patient whose treatment included an IDH1 peptide vaccine. These receptors were collected from a man aged 50 to 59 with glioma.

CDR3 coding DNA: TGTGCCAGCAGAAGCCGGGACTCAACCGTCGGCTACACCTTC. It specifies CASRSRDSTVGYTF. The V gene is TRBV27, the J gene TRBJ1-2, with D possibly being TRBD1 (5 bases). CDR1 is MNHEY, CDR2 SMNVEV, per germline (reference sequence). Trimming cost V 6 bases and J 8 bases, with 19 bases left between them. The CDR3 sequence is 14 residues long.

This clone was found a few times. The rearrangement joins TRBV18 to TRBJ1-6; tentatively, D is TRBD1 (6 bases). From germline, CDR1 is KGHSH and CDR2 LQKENI. This CDR3 comprises 16 residues. Trimming left V 3 bases short and J 5 bases short, with 14 bases between. CDR3 sequence reads: CASSPQGPPDNSPLHF. In nucleotides, the CDR3 is TGTGCCAGCTCACCTCAGGGGCCACCTGATAATTCACCCCTCCACTTT.

This chain joins TRBV9 and TRBJ2-7, with TRBD1 matching 9 bases. Losses at the gene ends were 0 bases for V and 5 bases for J; bases not matched to a gene: 6. CDR1 is SGDLS and CDR2 is YYNGEE in the germline V gene. This CDR3 is 15 amino acids long. The CDR3 sequence is CASSVAGQGSNEQYF. CDR3 bases: TGTGCCAGCAGCGTAGCGGGACAGGGTTCCAACGAGCAGTACTTC.

In its sample, this clone was seen once. The V call is TRBV6-1, the J call TRBJ1-2; D ambiguous. The germline CDR1 and CDR2 sequences are MNHNS and SASEGT. The CDR3 spans 14 residues. The germline V and J ends were trimmed by 6 bases and 2 bases, with 13 bases remaining between them. CDR3 sequence reads: CASSAEGPNYGYTF. CDR3 bases: TGTGCCAGCAGCGCAGAAGGACCGAACTATGGCTACACCTTC.

This chain joins TRBV7-3 and TRBJ2-3, with a weak D call TRBD2 (5 bases). V lost 3 bases and J lost 2, with 6 bases in between. The V gene's germline CDR1 is SGHTA and CDR2 FQGTGA. The CDR3 is made up of 13 amino acids. Here the CDR3 DNA reads TGTGCCAGCAGCTTCGACTACACAGATACGCAGTATTTT. It translates to CASSFDYTDTQYF.

This clone has more than one count but fewer than ten. This chain links TRBV30 with TRBJ2-5; a weak D match, TRBD1 (6 bases). V shed 5 bases and J shed 2 bases, with 15 bases lying between them. CDR1 and CDR2 from the germline V gene are GTSNPN and SVGIG (reference sequence). CDR3 length equals 14 residues. The CDR3 DNA follows: TGTGCCTGGGGTAGACAGGCGAAACAAGAGACCCAGTACTTC. The encoded protein is CAWGRQAKQETQYF. The variable domain in full, completed from reference TRBV30 and TRBJ2-5, reads SQTIHQWPATLVQPVGSPLSLECTVEGTSNPNLYWYRQAAGRGLQLLFYSVGIGQISSEVPQNLSASRPQDRQFILSSKKLLLSDSGFYLCAWGRQAKQETQYFGPGTRLLVL.

The chain couples TRBV7-6 to TRBJ2-5; 11 positions agree with TRBD2. The ends lost 1 base at V and 4 bases at J; junction bases unmatched: 11. The CDR3 length is 18 residues. CDR1 is SGHVS, CDR2 FNYEAQ, per germline. The CDR3 sequence is CASSLGLAGGRERETQYF. DNA of the CDR3: TGTGCCAGCAGCTTAGGGCTAGCGGGGGGCCGGGAAAGAGAGACCCAGTACTTC.

The rearrangement uses TRBV4-1 and TRBJ1-5, with D maybe TRBD1 (5 bases). The germline V gene encodes CDR1 MGHRA and CDR2 YSYEKL. V lost 2 bases to trimming and J lost 5 bases, with 7 bases between them. The CDR3 has 13 residues. The CDR3 DNA sequence: TGCGCCAGCAGCCAATGGGGGGATCAGCCCCAGCATTTT. Amino acids: CASSQWGDQPQHF.

The chain recombines TRBV6-5 with TRBJ1-5, with D possibly matching TRBD1 (6 bases). The CDR3 covers 15 residues. Trimming shortened V by 5 bases and J by 3 bases, and 14 bases separated the two germline ends. CDR1 and CDR2 (germline): MNHEY, SVGAGI. The CDR3 sequence is CASSASWGANQPQHF. Here the CDR3 DNA reads TGTGCCAGCAGTGCATCCTGGGGGGCCAATCAGCCCCAGCATTTT.

This rearrangement joins TRBV5-5 to TRBJ1-2, with D perhaps matching TRBD1 (5 bases). This CDR3 has 13 amino acids. V was trimmed by 4 bases and J by 5 bases, leaving 12 bases between them. Germline values: CDR1 SGHKS, CDR2 YYEKEE (reference sequence). The CDR3 sequence: CASSLRGGYGYTF. The CDR3 bases are TGTGCCAGCAGCCTTAGGGGAGGGTATGGCTACACCTTC.

The chain is built from TRBV4-1 and TRBJ2-3, with no clear D. The V and J ends lost 0 bases and 6 bases respectively, with 10 bases between them. The CDR3 consists of 14 residues. Germline-derived CDR1 and CDR2 are MGHRA and YSYEKL. The CDR3 nucleotides read TGCGCCAGCAGCCAAGATGGGGTTCTGGATACGCAGTATTTT. Amino acid sequence: CASSQDGVLDTQYF.